The present T cell receptor beta chain was sequenced within a study of neoadjuvant nivolumab and ipilimumab in lung cancer. Study background: Patients got nivolumab 3 mg/kg on days 1, 15 and 29; combination added ipilimumab 1 mg/kg day 1. Findings and caveats of the study: Resected-tumor TCR richness correlated positively with pretherapy blood richness. Only two of four nivolumab-treated tumors gained richness and clonality by surgery.

The germline V and J ends were trimmed by 2 bases and 2 bases, with 13 bases remaining between them. The CDR3 is 16 amino acids. CDR1 is SGHNT and CDR2 is YYREEE in the germline V gene (reference sequence). With respect to this clone: Its antigen is not known.

Profiling relied on immunoSEQ multiplex PCR, and the TCRdb table lists in-frame clones only, not all of them. Seen here are roughly 32,000 clones, around 90% observed once, and the top ten hold about 2.1%. V and J are TRBV5-4 and TRBJ2-2; D possibly corresponds to TRBD2 (6 bases). Source: peripheral blood, taken after neoadjuvant nivolumab, alone or with ipilimumab, at or shortly before surgery. The source of this sequence is an adult with non-small cell lung cancer. The CDR3 sequence: CASSFLSGPNTGELFF. The CDR3 nucleotides are TGTGCCAGCAGCTTCCTGAGCGGGCCCAACACCGGGGAGCTGTTTTTT.